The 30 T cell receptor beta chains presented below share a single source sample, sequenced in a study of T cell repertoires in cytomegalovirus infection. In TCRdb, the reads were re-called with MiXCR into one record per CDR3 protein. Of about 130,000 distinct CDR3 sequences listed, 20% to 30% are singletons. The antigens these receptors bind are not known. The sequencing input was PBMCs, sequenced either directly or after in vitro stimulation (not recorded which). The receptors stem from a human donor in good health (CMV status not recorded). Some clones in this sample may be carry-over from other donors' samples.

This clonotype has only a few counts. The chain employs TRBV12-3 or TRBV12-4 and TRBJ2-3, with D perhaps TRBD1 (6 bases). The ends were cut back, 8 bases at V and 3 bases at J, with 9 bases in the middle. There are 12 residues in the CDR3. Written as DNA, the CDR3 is TGTGCCAGCGGGGGCAGAACAGATACGCAGTATTTT. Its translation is CASGGRTDTQYF.

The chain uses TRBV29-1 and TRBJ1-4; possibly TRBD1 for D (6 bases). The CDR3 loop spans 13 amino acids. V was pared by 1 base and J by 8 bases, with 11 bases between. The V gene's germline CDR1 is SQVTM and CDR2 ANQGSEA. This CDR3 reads CSVEGGGGEKLFF. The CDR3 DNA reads TGCAGCGTTGAAGGAGGTGGGGGCGAAAAACTGTTTTTT.

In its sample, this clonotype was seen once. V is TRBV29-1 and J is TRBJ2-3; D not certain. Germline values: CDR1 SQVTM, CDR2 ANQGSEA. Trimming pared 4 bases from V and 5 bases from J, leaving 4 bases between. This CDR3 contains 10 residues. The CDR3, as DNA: TGCAGCGTTGTGGTAGATACGCAGTATTTT. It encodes CSVVVDTQYF.

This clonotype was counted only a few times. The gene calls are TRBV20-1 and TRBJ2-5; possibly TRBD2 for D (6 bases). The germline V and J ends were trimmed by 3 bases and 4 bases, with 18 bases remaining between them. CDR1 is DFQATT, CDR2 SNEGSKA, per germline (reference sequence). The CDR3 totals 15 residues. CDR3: CSARNPTGEVETQYF. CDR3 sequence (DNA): TGCAGTGCTAGGAATCCCACGGGAGAGGTAGAGACCCAGTACTTC.

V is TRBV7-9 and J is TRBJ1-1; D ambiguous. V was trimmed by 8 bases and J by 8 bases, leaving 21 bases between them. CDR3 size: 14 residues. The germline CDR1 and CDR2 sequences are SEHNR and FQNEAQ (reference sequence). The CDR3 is CASSTIPPPREAFF. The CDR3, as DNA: TGTGCCAGCTCGACCATCCCTCCCCCCAGGGAAGCTTTCTTT.

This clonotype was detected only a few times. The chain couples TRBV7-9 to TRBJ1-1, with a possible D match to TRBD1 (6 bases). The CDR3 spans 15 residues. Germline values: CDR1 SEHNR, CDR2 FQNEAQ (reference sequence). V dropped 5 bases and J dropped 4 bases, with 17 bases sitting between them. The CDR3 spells CASSPRTGGGTEAFF. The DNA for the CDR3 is TGTGCCAGCAGCCCCAGGACGGGGGGCGGCACTGAAGCTTTCTTT.

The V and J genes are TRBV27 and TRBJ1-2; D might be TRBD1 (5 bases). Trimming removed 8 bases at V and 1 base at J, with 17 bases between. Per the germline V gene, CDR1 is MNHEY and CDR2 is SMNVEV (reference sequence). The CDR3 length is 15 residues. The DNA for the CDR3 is TGTGCCAGCCGACCCCGGGGGGACCTTAACTATGGCTACACCTTC. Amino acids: CASRPRGDLNYGYTF.

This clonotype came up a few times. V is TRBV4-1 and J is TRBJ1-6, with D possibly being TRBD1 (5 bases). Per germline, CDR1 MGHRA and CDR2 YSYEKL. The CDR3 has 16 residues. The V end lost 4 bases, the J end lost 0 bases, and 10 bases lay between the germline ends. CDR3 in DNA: TGCGCCAGCAGCCGAGACAGCAGCTCCTATAATTCACCCCTCCACTTT. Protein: CASSRDSSSYNSPLHF.

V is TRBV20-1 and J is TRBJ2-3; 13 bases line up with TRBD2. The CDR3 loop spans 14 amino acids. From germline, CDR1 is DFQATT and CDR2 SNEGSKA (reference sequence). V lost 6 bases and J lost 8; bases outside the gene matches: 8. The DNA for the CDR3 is TGCAGTGCGGAAGGACTAGCGGGAGAGATTACGCAGTATTTT. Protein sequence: CSAEGLAGEITQYF.

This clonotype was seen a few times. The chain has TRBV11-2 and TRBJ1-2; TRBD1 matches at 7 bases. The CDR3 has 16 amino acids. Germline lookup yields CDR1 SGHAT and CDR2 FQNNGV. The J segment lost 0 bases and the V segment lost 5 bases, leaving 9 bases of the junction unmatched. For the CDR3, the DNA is TGTGCCAGCAGCCCGCGCGGGACAGTATCTAACTATGGCTACACCTTC. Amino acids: CASSPRGTVSNYGYTF.

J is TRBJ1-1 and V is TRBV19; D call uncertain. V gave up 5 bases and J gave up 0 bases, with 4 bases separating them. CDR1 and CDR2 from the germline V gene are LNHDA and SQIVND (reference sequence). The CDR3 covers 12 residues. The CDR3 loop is CASSGMNTEAFF. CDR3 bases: TGTGCCAGTAGTGGGATGAACACTGAAGCTTTCTTT.

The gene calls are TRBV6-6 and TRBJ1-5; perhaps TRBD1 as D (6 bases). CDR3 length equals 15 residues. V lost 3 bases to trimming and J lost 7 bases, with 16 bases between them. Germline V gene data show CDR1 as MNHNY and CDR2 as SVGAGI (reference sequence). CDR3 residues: CASSYDSGAGQPQHF. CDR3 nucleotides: TGTGCCAGCAGTTATGATTCAGGGGCCGGGCAGCCCCAGCATTTT.

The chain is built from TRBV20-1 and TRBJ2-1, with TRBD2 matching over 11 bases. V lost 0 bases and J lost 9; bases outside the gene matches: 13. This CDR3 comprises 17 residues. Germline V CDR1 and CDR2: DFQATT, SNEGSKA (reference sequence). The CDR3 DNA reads TGCAGTGCTAGAGAGCTAGGAAGACTAGCGGGATTTGGTGAGCAGTTCTTC. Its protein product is CSARELGRLAGFGEQFF.

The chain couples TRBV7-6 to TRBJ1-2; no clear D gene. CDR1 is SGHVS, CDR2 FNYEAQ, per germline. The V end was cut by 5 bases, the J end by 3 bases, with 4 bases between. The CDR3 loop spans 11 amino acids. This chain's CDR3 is CASSPDYGYTF. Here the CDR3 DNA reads TGTGCCAGCAGCCCCGACTATGGCTACACCTTC.

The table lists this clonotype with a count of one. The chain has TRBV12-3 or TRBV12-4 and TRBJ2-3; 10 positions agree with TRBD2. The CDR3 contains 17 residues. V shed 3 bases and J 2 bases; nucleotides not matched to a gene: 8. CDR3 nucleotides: TGTGCCAGCAGTTTCTCAGCTAGCGGGAGTGCCACAGATACGCAGTATTTT. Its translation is CASSFSASGSATDTQYF.

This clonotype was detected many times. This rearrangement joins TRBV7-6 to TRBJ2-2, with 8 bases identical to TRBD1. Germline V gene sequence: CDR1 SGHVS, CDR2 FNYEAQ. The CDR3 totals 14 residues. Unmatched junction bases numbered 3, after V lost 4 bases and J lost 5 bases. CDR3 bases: TGTGCCAGCAGCTCCGGACAGGGAACCGGGGAGCTGTTTTTT. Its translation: CASSSGQGTGELFF.

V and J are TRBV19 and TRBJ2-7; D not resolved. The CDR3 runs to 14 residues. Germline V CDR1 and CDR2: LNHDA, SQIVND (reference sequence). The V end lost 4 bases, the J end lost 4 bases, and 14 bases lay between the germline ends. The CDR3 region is CASSSVRKEYEQYF. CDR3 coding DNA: TGTGCCAGTAGTAGCGTCAGGAAGGAATACGAGCAGTACTTC. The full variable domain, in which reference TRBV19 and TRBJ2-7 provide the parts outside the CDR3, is DGGITQSPKYLFRKEGQNVTLSCEQNLNHDAMYWYRQDPGQGLRLIYYSQIVNDFQKGDIAEGYSVSREKKESFPLTVTSAQKNPTAFYLCASSSVRKEYEQYFGPGTRLTVT.

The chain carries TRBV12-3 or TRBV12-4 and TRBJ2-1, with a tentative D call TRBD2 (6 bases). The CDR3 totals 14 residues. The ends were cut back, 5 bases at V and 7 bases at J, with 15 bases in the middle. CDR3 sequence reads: CASSRPWRENEQFF. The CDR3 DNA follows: TGTGCCAGCAGTCGCCCTTGGAGGGAGAATGAGCAGTTCTTC.

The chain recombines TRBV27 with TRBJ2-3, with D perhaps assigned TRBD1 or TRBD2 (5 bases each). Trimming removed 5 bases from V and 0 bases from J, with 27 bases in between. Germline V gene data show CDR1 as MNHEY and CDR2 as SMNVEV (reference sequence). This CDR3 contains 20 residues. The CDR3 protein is CASSPPRGSGLPYSTDTQYF. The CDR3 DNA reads TGTGCCAGCAGTCCCCCCCGGGGCTCTGGGCTGCCGTATAGCACAGATACGCAGTATTTT.

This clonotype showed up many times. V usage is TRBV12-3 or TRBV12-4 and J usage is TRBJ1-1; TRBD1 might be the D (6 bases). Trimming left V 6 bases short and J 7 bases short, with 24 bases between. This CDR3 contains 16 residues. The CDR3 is CASSAREWSGEVEAFF. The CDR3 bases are TGTGCCAGCAGCGCCCGTGAATGGTCAGGGGAGGTTGAAGCTTTCTTT.

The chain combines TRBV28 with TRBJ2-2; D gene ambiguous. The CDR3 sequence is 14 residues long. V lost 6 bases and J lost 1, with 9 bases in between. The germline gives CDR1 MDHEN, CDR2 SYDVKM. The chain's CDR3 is CASRSPGNTGELFF. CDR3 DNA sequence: TGTGCCAGCAGATCACCAGGGAACACCGGGGAGCTGTTTTTT.

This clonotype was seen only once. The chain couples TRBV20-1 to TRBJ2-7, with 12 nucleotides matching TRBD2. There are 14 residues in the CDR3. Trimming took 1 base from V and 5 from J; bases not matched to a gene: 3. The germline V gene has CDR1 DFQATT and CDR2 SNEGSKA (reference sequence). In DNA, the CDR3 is TGCAGTGCTAGAGGGACTAGCGGGATCGACGAGCAGTACTTC. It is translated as CSARGTSGIDEQYF.

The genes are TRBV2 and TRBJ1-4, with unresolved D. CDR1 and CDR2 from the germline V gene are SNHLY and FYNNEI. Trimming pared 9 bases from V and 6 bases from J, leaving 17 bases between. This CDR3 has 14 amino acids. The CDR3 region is CASRKAWTDEKLFF. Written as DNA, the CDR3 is TGTGCCAGTAGAAAGGCATGGACTGATGAAAAACTGTTTTTT.

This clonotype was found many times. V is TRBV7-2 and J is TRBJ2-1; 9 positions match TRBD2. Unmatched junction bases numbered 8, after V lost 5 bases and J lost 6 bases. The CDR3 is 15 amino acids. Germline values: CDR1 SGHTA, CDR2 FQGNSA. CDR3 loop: CASSHSGSVFNEQFF. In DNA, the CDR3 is TGTGCCAGCAGCCATAGCGGGAGCGTATTCAATGAGCAGTTCTTC.

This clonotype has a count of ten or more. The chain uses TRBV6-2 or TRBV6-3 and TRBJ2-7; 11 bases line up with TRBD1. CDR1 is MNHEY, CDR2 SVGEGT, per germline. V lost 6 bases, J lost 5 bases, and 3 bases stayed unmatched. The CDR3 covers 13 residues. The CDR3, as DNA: TGTGCCAGCAGAAGGACAGGGGGCGACGAGCAGTACTTC. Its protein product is CASRRTGGDEQYF.

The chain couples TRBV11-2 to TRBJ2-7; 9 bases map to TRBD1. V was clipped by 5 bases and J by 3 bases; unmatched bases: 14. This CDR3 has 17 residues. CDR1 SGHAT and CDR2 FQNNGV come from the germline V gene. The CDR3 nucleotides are TGTGCCAGCAGCCGGGAGGAGGGACAGGGTCCCATCTACGAGCAGTACGTC. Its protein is CASSREEGQGPIYEQYV.

This CDR3 is CASSPKQGNSNTEAFF. The CDR3 bases are TGTGCCAGCAGCCCTAAACAGGGGAACTCGAACACTGAAGCTTTCTTT. The chain joins TRBV14 to TRBJ1-1; TRBD1 matches at 7 bases. Germline V CDR1 and CDR2: SGHDN, FVKESK. Trimming at V came to 4 bases and at J to 1 base, leaving 9 bases not matched to a gene. The CDR3 sequence is 16 residues long. The whole variable domain, remainder taken from reference TRBV14 and TRBJ1-1, is EAGVTQFPSHSVIEKGQTVTLRCDPISGHDNLYWYRRVMGKEIKFLLHFVKESKQDESGMPNNRFLAERTGGTYSTLKVQPAELEDSGVYFCASSPKQGNSNTEAFFGQGTRLTVV.

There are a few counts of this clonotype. CDR3 protein: CASSLRQGASQPQHF. The CDR3, as DNA: TGTGCCAGCAGTTTGAGACAGGGGGCTAGTCAGCCCCAGCATTTT. The chain uses TRBV6-2 or TRBV6-3 and TRBJ1-5; 10 bases fit TRBD1. The CDR3 totals 15 residues. Trimming removed 4 bases from V and 6 bases from J; junction bases left unmatched: 6. Looked up from germline, CDR1 is MNHEY and CDR2 is SVGEGT.

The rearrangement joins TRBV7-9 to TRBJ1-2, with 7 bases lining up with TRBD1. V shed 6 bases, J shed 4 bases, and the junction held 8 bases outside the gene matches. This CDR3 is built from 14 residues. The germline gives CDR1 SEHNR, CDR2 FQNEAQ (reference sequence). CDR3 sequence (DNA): TGTGCCAGCAGGCCCTCCAGGGGGGTCTATGGCTACACCTTC. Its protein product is CASRPSRGVYGYTF.

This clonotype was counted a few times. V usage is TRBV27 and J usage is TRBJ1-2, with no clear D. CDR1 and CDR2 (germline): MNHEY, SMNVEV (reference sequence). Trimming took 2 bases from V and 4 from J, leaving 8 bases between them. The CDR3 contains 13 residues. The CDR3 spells CASSLVPAYGYTF. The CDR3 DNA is TGTGCCAGCAGTTTAGTTCCAGCCTATGGCTACACCTTC.